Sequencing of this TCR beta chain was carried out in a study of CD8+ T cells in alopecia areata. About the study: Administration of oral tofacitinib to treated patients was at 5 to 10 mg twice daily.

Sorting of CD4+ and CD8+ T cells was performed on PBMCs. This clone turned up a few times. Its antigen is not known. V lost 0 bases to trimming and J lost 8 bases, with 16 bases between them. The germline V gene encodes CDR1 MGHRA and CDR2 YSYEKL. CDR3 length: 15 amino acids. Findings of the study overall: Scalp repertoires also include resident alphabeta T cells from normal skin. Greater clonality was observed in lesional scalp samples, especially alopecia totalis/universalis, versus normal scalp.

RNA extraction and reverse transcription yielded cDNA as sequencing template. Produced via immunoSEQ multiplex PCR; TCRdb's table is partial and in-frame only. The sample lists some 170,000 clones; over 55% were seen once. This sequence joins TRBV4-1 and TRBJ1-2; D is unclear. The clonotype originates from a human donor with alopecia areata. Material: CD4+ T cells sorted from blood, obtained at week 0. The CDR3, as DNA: TGCGCCAGCAGCCAAGACCCCAGCCTCGAGTTAGGCTACACCTTC. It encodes CASSQDPSLELGYTF.